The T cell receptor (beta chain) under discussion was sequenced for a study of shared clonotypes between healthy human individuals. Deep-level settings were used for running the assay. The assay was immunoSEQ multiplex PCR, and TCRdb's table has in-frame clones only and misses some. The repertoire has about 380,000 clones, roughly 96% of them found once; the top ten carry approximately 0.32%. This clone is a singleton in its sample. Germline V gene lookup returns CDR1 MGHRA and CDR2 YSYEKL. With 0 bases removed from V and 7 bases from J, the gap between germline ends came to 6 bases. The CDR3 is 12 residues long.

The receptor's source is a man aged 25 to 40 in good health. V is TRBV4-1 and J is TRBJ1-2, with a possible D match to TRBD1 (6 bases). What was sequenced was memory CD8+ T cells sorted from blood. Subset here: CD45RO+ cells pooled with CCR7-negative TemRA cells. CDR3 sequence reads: CASSQDRGGYTF. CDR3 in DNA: TGCGCCAGCAGCCAAGACAGGGGTGGCTACACCTTC.